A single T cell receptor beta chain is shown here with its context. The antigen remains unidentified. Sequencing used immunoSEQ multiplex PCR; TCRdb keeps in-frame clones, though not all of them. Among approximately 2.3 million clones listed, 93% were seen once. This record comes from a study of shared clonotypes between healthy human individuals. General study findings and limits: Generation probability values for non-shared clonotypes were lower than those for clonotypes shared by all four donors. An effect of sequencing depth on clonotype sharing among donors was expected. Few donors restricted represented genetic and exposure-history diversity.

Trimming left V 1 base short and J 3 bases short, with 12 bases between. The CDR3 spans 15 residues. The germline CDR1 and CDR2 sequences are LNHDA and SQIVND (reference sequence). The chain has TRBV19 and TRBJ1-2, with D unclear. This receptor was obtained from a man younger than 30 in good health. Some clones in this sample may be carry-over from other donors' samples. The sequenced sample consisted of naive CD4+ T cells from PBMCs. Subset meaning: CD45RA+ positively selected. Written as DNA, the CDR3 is TGTGCCAGTAGTATAGGGGTGGACGCCTACTATGGCTACACCTTC. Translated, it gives CASSIGVDAYYGYTF.